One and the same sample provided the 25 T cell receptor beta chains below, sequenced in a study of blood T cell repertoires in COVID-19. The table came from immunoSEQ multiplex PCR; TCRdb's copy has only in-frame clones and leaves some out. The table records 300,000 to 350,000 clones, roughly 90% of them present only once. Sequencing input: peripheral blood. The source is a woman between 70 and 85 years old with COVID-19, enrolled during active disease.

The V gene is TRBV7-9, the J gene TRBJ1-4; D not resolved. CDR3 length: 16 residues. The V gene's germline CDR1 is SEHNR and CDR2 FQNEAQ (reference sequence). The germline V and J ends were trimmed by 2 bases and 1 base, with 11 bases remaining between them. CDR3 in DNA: TGTGCCAGCAGCTTATATGGGGAGGGAACTAATGAAAAACTGTTTTTT. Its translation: CASSLYGEGTNEKLFF.

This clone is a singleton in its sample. Here the CDR3 reads CAISGGEETQYF. As DNA, the CDR3 is TGTGCCATCAGCGGGGGTGAAGAGACCCAGTACTTC. The chain joins TRBV10-3 to TRBJ2-5; D is possibly TRBD2 (6 bases). Germline values: CDR1 ENHRY, CDR2 SYGVKD. CDR3 length: 12 residues. V lost 6 bases, J lost 3 bases, and 8 bases lay in between.

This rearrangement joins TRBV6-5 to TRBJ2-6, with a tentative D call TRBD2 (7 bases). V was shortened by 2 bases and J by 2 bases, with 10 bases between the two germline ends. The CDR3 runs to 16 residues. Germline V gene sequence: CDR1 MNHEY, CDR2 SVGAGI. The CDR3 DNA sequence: TGTGCCAGCAGTTACGAGGGGGGGCCTGGGGCCAACGTCCTGACTTTC. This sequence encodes CASSYEGGPGANVLTF.

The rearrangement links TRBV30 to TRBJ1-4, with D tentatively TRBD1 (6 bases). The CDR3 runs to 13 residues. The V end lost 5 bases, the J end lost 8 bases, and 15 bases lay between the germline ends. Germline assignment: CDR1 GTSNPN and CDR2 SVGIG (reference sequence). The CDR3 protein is CAWEPGVGEKLFF. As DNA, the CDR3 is TGTGCCTGGGAACCAGGGGTGGGAGAAAAACTGTTTTTT.

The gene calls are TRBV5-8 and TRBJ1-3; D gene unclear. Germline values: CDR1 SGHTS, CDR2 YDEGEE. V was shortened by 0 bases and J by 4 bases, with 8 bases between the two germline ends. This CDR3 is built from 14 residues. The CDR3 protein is CASSLGLAGNTIYF. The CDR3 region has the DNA TGTGCCAGCAGCTTGGGGTTAGCGGGAAACACCATATATTTT.

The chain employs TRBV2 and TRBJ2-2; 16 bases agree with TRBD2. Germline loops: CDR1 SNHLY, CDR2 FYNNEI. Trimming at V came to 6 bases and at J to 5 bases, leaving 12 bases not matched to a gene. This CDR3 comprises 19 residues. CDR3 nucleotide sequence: TGTGCCAGCAGCCCAAAGGGGACTAGCGGGGGGGCATGGACCGGGGAGCTGTTTTTT. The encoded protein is CASSPKGTSGGAWTGELFF.

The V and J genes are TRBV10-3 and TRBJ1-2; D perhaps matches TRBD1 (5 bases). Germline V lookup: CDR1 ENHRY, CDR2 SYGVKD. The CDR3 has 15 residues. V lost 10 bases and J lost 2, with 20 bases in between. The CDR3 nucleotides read TGTGCCAGCGCTCTAGACAGTCCAGACAACTATGGCTACACCTTC. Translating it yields CASALDSPDNYGYTF.

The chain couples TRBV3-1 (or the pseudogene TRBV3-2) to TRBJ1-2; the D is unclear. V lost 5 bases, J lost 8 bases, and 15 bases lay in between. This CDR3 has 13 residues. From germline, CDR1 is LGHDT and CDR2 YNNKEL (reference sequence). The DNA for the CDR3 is TGTGCCAGCAGCAACCTCCGCTCGGGAGGCTACACCTTC. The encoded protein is CASSNLRSGGYTF.

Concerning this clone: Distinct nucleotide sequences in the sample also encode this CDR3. CDR3 in amino acids: CASSPRQGESYEQYF. The CDR3 region has the DNA TGTGCCAGCAGCCCCAGGCAGGGGGAATCCTACGAGCAGTACTTC. The J gene is TRBJ2-7, the V gene TRBV7-7; 7 nucleotides align to TRBD1. The CDR3 sequence is 15 residues long. The V gene end was trimmed by 5 bases and the J gene end by 1 base; junction bases not matched to a gene: 8. The germline CDR1 and CDR2 sequences are SSHAT and FNYEAQ (reference sequence).

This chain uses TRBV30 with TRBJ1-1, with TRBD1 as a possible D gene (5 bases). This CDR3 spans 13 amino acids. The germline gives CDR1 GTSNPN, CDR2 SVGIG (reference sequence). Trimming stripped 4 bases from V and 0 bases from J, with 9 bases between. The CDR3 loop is CAWKGVVNTEAFF. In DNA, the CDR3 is TGTGCCTGGAAAGGGGTCGTGAACACTGAAGCTTTCTTT.

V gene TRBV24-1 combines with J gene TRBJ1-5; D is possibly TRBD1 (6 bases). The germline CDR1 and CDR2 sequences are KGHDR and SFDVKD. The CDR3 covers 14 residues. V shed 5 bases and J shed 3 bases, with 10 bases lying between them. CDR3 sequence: CATSGGQFNQPQHF. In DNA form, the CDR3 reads TGTGCCACCAGTGGTGGACAGTTCAATCAGCCCCAGCATTTT.

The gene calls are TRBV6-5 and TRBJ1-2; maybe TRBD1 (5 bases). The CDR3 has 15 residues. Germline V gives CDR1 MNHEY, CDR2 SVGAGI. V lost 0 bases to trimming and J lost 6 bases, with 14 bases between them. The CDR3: CASSYSGPGVDGYTF. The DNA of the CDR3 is TGTGCCAGCAGTTACTCGGGCCCGGGGGTGGATGGCTACACCTTC.

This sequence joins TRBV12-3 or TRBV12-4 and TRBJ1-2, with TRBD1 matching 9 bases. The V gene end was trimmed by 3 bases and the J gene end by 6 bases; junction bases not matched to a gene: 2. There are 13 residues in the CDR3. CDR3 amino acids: CASSFGQGNGYTF. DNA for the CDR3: TGTGCCAGCAGTTTCGGACAGGGGAATGGCTACACCTTC.

CDR3 bases: TGTGCCAGTAGTAATTTCGGGAGCTCCACAGATACGCAGTATTTT. Its protein is CASSNFGSSTDTQYF. The V gene is TRBV19, the J gene TRBJ2-3, with a weak D call TRBD2 (6 bases). Germline values: CDR1 LNHDA, CDR2 SQIVND (reference sequence). Trimming cost V 4 bases and J 2 bases, with 13 bases left between them. The CDR3 is made up of 15 amino acids.

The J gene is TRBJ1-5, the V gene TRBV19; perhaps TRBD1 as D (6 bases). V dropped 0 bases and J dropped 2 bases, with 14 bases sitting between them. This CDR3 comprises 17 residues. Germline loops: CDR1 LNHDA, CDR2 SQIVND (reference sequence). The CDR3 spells CASSIDRGPPGNQPQHF. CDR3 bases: TGTGCCAGTAGTATAGACAGGGGCCCCCCCGGCAATCAGCCCCAGCATTTT.

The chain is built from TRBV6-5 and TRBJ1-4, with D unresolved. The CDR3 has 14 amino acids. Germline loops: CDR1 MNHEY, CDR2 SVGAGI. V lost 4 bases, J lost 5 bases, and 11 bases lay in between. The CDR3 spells CASSSGRRNEKLFF. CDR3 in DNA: TGTGCCAGCAGTTCCGGGAGGAGAAATGAAAAACTGTTTTTT.

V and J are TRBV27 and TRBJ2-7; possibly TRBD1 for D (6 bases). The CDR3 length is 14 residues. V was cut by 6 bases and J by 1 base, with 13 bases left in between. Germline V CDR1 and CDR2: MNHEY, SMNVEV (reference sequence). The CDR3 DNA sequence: TGTGCCAGCAGACCGGACAGATTTTCCTACGAGCAGTACTTC. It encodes CASRPDRFSYEQYF.

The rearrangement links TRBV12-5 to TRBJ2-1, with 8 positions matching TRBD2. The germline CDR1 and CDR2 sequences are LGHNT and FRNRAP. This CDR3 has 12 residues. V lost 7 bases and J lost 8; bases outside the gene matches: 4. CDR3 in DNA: TGTGCTAGTGTCGGGGGGGGCGATGAGCAGTTCTTC. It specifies CASVGGGDEQFF.

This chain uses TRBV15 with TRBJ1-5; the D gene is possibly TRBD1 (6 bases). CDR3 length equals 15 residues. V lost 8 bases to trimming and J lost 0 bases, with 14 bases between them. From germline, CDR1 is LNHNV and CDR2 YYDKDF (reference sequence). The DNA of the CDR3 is TGTGCCACCCGAGTGGGGGCCTATAGCAATCAGCCCCAGCATTTT. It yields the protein CATRVGAYSNQPQHF.

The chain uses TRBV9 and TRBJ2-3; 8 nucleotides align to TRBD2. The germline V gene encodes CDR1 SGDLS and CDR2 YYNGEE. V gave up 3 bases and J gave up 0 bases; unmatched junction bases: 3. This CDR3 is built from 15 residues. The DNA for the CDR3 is TGTGCCAGCAGCGCCCGCGGGGGGAGCACAGATACGCAGTATTTT. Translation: CASSARGGSTDTQYF.

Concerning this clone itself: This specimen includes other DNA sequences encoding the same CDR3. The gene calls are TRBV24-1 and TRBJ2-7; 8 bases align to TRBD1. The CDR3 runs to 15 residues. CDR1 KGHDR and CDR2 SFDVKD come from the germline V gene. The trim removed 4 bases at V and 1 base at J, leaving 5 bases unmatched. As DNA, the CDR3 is TGTGCCACCAGTGACCCGAGACAGGGGTCCTACGAGCAGTACTTC. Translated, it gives CATSDPRQGSYEQYF.

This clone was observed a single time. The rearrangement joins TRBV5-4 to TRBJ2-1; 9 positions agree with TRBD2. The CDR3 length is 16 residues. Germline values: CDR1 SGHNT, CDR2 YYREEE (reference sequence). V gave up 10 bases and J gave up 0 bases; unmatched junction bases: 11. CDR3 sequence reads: CAGGRGGASSYNEQFF. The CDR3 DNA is TGTGCCGGAGGACGCGGGGGGGCCTCCTCCTACAATGAGCAGTTCTTC.

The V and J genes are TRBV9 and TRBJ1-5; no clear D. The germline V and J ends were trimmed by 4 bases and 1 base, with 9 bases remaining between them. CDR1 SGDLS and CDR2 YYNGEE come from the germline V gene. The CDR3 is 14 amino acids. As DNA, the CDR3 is TGTGCCAGCAGCATGGACTGGAGCAATCAGCCCCAGCATTTT. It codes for CASSMDWSNQPQHF.

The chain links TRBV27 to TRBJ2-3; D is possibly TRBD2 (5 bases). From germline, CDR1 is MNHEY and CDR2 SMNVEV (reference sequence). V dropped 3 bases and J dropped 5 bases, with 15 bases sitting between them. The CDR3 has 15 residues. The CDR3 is CASSFNYPGLDTQYF. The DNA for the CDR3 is TGTGCCAGCAGTTTCAATTACCCCGGACTAGATACGCAGTATTTT.

CDR3 region: CARRNRTEEKKGDQETQYF. The CDR3 DNA follows: TGTGCCAGGAGGAACAGGACAGAAGAAAAAAAGGGGGACCAAGAGACCCAGTACTTC. The chain recombines TRBV21-1 with TRBJ2-5; the table's D gene call, TRBD1, was not cross checked with the DNA. TRBV21-1 is termed a pseudogene. The CDR3 sequence is 19 residues long.